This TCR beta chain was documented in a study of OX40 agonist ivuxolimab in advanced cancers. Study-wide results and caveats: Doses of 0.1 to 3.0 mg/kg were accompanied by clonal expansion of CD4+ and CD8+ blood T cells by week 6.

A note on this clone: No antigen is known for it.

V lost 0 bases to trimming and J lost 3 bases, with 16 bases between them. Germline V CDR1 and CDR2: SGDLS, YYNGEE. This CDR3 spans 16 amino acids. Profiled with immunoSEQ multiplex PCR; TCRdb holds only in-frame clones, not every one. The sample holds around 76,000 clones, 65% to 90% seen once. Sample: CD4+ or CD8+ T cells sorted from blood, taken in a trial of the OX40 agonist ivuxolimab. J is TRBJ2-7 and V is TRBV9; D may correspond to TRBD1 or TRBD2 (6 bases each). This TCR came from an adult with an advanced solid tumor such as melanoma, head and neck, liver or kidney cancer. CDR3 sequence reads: CASSVAGGTSLYEQYF. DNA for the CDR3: TGTGCCAGCAGCGTAGCTGGAGGGACATCACTCTACGAGCAGTACTTC.